Detailed here is one TCR beta chain. Its specificity is not known. Germline V gives CDR1 SEHNR, CDR2 FQNEAQ (reference sequence). The V gene lost 1 base and the J gene lost 2 bases, with 11 bases spanning the gap. CDR3 size: 15 residues. This record comes from a study of Tregs in tolerant kidney transplant recipients. Study-level information: Mixed chimerism was transient after nonmyeloablative marrow transplants from related graft donors. Study-wide findings and caveats: Validation in larger populations is needed because few patients were studied. No direct test of biological reproducibility was done here.

Thawed PBMCs were FACS-sorted into unstimulated CD4+CD25+CD127- regulatory T cells, CD4+CD25- non-regulatory cells, CD4 and CD8 cells. The table came from immunoSEQ multiplex PCR; TCRdb's copy has only in-frame clones and leaves some out. Of around 74,000 clones listed, about 98% were seen once; the top ten hold around 0.5%. The clonotype was recovered from a human donor who received a combined kidney and bone marrow transplant. Specimen: CD4+ T cells from blood, collected before the transplant. V gene TRBV7-9 combines with J gene TRBJ2-5; D remains ambiguous. The CDR3 is CASSLDPLLQETQYF. CDR3 bases: TGTGCCAGCAGCTTAGATCCCTTATTACAAGAGACCCAGTACTTC.